The T cell receptor (beta chain) under discussion was sequenced for a study of regulatory T cells in long-lasting Graves disease. In the study overall: Patients with persistent Graves' disease had over 5 years of antithyroid drugs and persistent TSH receptor antibodies.

Study-level results: Patients whose Graves' disease persisted exhibited lower TCR diversity than those newly diagnosed. New patients shared fewer public clonotypes (more than 850) than persistent patients did (around 3,000). With persistent disease, TRBV28, TRBJ1-2 and TRBJ2-5 were the favored segments.

Time point defined: persistent/refractory GD, antithyroid drugs over 5 years with positive TRAb. Making the TCR library involved RNA that had been extracted from PBMCs. Looked up from germline, CDR1 is DFQATT and CDR2 is SNEGSKA (reference sequence). This CDR3 is 14 amino acids long. Library construction for TCR beta used iRepertoire HTBI primers and Arm-PCR of CDR3 regions. Via MiXCR, TCRdb re-called the multiplex PCR reads, giving one row per CDR3 protein. This table has 400,000 to 500,000 distinct CDR3 sequences, 21% appearing once. This clonotype was seen a handful of times. Its antigen is still unknown. A read error may account for a junction end that differs from germline.

The starting material was peripheral blood mononuclear cells (PBMCs), obtained when the disease was refractory, from a patient treated with antithyroid drugs. The J gene is TRBJ2-7, the V gene TRBV20-1, with D perhaps given as TRBD1 or TRBD2 (5 bases each). This TCR came from a female donor with Graves disease. CDR3 DNA: TGCAGTGCTCGCCCTCTCGGACGGGACGGCGAGCGGTACTTC. Amino acids: CSARPLGRDGERYF.